Detailed here is one T cell receptor (beta chain). The sample is drawn from a study of blood T cell repertoires in COVID-19. Germline CDR1 is KGHSH and CDR2 is LQKENI. The J segment lost 4 bases and the V segment lost 8 bases, leaving 5 bases of the junction unmatched. This CDR3 is 13 amino acids long. Sequenced by immunoSEQ multiplex PCR; TCRdb stores in-frame clones only, minus some. This table holds about 70,000 clones, 60% to 80% found once. J is TRBJ2-5 and V is TRBV18, with 9 nucleotides matching TRBD1. Sequenced: peripheral blood. This sequence was found in an older woman with acute or convalescent COVID-19. The DNA of the CDR3 is TGTGCCAGCCACAGGGGGCGTGGAGAGACCCAGTACTTC. It translates to CASHRGRGETQYF. Combining the CDR3 with reference TRBV18 and TRBJ2-5 gives the whole variable domain NAGVMQNPRHLVRRRGQEARLRCSPMKGHSHVYWYRQLPEEGLKFMVYLQKENIIDESGMPKERFSAEFPKEGPSILRIQQVVRGDSAAYFCASHRGRGETQYFGPGTRLLVL.